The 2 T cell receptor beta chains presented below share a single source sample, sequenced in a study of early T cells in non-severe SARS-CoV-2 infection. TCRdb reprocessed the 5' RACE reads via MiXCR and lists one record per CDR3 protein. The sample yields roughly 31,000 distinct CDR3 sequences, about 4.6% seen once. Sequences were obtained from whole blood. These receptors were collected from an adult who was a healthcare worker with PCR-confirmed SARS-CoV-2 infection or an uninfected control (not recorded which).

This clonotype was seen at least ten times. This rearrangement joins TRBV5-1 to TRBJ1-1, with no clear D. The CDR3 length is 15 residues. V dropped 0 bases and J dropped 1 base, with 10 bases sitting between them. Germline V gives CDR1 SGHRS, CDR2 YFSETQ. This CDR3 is CASSLGYAPNTEAFF. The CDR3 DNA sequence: TGCGCCAGCAGCTTGGGCTATGCTCCGAACACTGAAGCTTTCTTT.

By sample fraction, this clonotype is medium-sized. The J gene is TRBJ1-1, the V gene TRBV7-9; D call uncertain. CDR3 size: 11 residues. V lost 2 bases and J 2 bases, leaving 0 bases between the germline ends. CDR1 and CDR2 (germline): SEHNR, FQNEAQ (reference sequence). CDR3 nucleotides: TGTGCCAGCAGCTTAAACACTGAAGCTTTCTTT. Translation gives CASSLNTEAFF. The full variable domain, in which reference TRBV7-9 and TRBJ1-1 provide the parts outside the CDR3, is DTGVSQNPRHKITKRGQNVTFRCDPISEHNRLYWYRQTLGQGPEFLTYFQNEAQLEKSRLLSDRFSAERPKGSFSTLEIQRTEQGDSAMYLCASSLNTEAFFGQGTRLTVV.